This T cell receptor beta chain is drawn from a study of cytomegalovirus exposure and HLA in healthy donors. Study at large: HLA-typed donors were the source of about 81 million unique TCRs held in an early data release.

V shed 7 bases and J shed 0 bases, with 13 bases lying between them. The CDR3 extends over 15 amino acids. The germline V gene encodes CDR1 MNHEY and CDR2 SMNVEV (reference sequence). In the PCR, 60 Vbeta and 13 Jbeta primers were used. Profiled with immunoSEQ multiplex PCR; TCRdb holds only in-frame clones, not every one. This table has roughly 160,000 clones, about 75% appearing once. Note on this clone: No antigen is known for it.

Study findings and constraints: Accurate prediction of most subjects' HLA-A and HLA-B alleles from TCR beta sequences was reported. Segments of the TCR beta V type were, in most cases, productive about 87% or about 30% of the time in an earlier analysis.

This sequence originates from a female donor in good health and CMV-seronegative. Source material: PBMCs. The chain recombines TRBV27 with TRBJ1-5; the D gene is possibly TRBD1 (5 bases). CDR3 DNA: TGTGCCAGCAATGACAGCAGCTATAGCAATCAGCCCCAGCATTTT. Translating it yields CASNDSSYSNQPQHF.